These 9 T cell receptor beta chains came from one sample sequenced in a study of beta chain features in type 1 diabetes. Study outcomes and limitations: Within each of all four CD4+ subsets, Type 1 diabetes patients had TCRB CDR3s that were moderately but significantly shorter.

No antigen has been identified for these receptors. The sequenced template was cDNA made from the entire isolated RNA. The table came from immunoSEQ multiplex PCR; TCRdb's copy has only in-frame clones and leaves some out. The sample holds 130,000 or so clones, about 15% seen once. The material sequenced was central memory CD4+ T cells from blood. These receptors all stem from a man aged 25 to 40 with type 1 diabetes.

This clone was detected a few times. The CDR3 DNA sequence: TGCGCCAGCAGCGAGGAGGAAGGGCCAGGGAGCTACACCTTC. Translation: CASSEEEGPGSYTF. The chain combines TRBV5-1 with TRBJ1-2; a weak D match, TRBD1 (5 bases). The CDR3 is made up of 14 amino acids. V was shortened by 4 bases and J by 9 bases, with 19 bases between the two germline ends. Germline-derived CDR1 and CDR2 are SGHRS and YFSETQ.

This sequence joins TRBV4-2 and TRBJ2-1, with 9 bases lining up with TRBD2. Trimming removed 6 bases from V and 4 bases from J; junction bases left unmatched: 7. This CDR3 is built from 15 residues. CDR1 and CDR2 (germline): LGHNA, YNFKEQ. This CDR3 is CASRPGTSTYNEQFF. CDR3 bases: TGTGCCAGCAGGCCCGGGACTAGCACTTACAATGAGCAGTTCTTC.

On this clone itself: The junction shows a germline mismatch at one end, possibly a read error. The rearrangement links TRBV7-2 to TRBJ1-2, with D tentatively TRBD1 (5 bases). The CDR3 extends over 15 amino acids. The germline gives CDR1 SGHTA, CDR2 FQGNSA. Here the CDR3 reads CASSQDPGNAYGYTF. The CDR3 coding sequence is TGCGCCAGCAGCCAAGACCCAGGGAACGCCTATGGCTACACCTTC.

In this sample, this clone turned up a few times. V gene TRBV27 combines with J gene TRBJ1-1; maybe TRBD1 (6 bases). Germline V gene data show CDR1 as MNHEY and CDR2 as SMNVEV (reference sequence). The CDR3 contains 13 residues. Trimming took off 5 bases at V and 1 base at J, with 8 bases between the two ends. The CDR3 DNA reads TGTGCCAGCAGTACACAGGGGAACACTGAAGCTTTCTTT. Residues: CASSTQGNTEAFF.

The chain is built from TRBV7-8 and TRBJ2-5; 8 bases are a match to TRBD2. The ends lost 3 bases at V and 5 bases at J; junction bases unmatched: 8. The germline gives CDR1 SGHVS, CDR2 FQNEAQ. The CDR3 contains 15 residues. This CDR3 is CASSFKAGARETQYF. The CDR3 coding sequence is TGTGCCAGCAGCTTTAAAGCGGGGGCCAGGGAGACCCAGTACTTC.

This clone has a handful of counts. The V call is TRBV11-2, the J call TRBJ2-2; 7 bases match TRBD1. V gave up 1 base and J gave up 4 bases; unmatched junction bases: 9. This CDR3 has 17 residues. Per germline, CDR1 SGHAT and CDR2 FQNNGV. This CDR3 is CASSLALGQAGTGELFF. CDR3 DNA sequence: TGTGCCAGCAGCTTAGCCCTCGGACAGGCGGGCACCGGGGAGCTGTTTTTT.

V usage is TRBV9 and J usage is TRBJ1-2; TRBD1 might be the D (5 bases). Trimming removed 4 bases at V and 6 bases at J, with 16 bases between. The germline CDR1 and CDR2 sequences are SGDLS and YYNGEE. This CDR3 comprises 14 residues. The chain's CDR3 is CASSPRWGNDGYTF. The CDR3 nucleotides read TGTGCCAGCAGCCCACGCTGGGGGAATGATGGCTACACCTTC.

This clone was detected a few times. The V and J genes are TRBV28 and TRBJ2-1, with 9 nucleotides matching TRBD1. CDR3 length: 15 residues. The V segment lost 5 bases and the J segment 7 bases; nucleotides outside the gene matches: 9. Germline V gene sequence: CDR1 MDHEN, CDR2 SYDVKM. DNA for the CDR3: TGTGCCAGCAGTCCCGGGACAGGGCTGATGAATGAGCAGTTCTTC. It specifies CASSPGTGLMNEQFF.

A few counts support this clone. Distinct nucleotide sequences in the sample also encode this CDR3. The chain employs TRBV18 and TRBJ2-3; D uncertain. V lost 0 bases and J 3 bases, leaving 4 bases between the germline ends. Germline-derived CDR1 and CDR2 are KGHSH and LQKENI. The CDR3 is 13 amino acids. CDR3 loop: CASSPPGTDTQYF. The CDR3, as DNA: TGTGCCAGCTCACCACCCGGGACAGATACGCAGTATTTT. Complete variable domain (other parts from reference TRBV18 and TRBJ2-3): NAGVMQNPRHLVRRRGQEARLRCSPMKGHSHVYWYRQLPEEGLKFMVYLQKENIIDESGMPKERFSAEFPKEGPSILRIQQVVRGDSAAYFCASSPPGTDTQYFGPGTRLTVL.